This T cell receptor (beta chain) was sequenced in a study of shared T cell receptors in the human thymus. The assay was immunoSEQ multiplex PCR, and TCRdb's table has in-frame clones only and misses some. This sample has hundreds of thousands of clones, with 70% to 90% found just once. The CDR3 spans 18 residues. Germline-derived CDR1 and CDR2 are MGHRA and YSYEKL. Trimming removed 3 bases from V and 0 bases from J, with 20 bases in between. In addition, the sample was reused for a study of human thymus T cells. This second study says: Donors were healthy Finnish babies undergoing corrective operations for congenital heart defects. Thymic as well as blood repertoires seemed to favor certain V and J genes unevenly.

The clonotype comes from a girl less than two years old with a congenital heart defect. Source material: thymocytes. The chain links TRBV4-1 to TRBJ1-1; D uncertain. CDR3 amino acids: CASSHPPGKKVMNTEAFF. In DNA, the CDR3 is TGCGCCAGCAGCCACCCCCCGGGTAAGAAGGTGATGAACACTGAAGCTTTCTTT.